This TCR beta chain originates from a study of cytomegalovirus exposure and HLA in healthy donors. Overall study findings and caveats: Donors belonging to an Asian-associated ancestry cluster reportedly showed fewer N-insertions in productive TCRs than the roughly 680-donor mean, according to what a later analysis found.

The J segment lost 6 bases and the V segment lost 6 bases, leaving 9 bases of the junction unmatched. Germline loops: CDR1 SGHTA, CDR2 FQGTGA. CDR3 size: 14 residues. PCR used 60 Vbeta primers and 13 Jbeta primers. The data were produced by immunoSEQ multiplex PCR, yet TCRdb's version contains in-frame clones alone and is incomplete. The table records about 190,000 clones, approximately 82% of them present only once. With regard to this clone: Its target is not known.

This chain uses TRBV7-3 with TRBJ1-1; 8 bases are a match to TRBD1. The clonotype comes from a woman between 45 and 65 years old in good health and CMV-seropositive. Sequencing input: PBMCs. The CDR3: CASRQDRAYAEAFF. In nucleotides, the CDR3 is TGTGCCAGCAGACAGGACAGGGCATACGCTGAAGCTTTCTTT.